These T cell receptor beta chains were read from a single sample in a study of shared clonotypes between healthy human individuals. Sequencing used immunoSEQ multiplex PCR; TCRdb keeps in-frame clones, though not all of them. The sample records around 2.1 million clones, about 93% being singletons. Specimen: naive CD8+ T cells from PBMCs. The receptors were sampled from a man aged 18 to 30 in good health. Some clones in this sample may be carry-over from other donors' samples. Both conserved end residues are part of each CDR3. D genes are given only for firm matches. The size entry is marked missing in some rows and otherwise reads once, few, many or a size class.

J gene: TRBJ2-3; V gene: TRBV25-1; D gene: NA; clone size: NA; CDR3 protein: CASSATRSTDTQYF; CDR3 DNA: TGTGCCAGCAGTGCTACTAGGAGCACAGATACGCAGTATTTT
J gene: TRBJ2-1; V gene: TRBV27; D gene: NA; clone size: NA; CDR3 protein: CASSLWSSDNEQFF; CDR3 DNA: TGTGCCAGCAGTTTATGGTCCAGTGACAATGAGCAGTTCTTC
J gene: TRBJ2-1; V gene: TRBV11-2; D gene: NA; clone size: once; CDR3 protein: CASTPSSYNEQFF; CDR3 DNA: TGTGCCAGCACACCTAGCTCCTACAATGAGCAGTTCTTC
J gene: TRBJ2-7; V gene: TRBV2; D gene: NA; clone size: NA; CDR3 protein: CASRPPGEEGYEQYF; CDR3 DNA: TGTGCCAGCAGACCCCCCGGGGAGGAAGGCTACGAGCAGTACTTC
J gene: TRBJ2-3; V gene: TRBV18; D gene: TRBD2; clone size: NA; CDR3 protein: CASSPRTSGASTDTQYF; CDR3 DNA: TGTGCCAGCTCACCCCGGACTAGCGGGGCTAGCACAGATACGCAGTATTTT
J gene: TRBJ2-3; V gene: TRBV6-5; D gene: NA; clone size: NA; CDR3 protein: CASSYGGFRTDTQYF; CDR3 DNA: TGTGCCAGCAGTTACGGGGGGTTTCGAACAGATACGCAGTATTTT
J gene: TRBJ2-3; V gene: TRBV13; D gene: TRBD2; clone size: NA; CDR3 protein: CASSPTYRGRGDTQYF; CDR3 DNA: TGTGCCAGCAGCCCCACCTACAGAGGGAGGGGAGATACGCAGTATTTT
J gene: TRBJ2-1; V gene: TRBV27; D gene: NA; clone size: NA; CDR3 protein: CASSPTGYNEQFF; CDR3 DNA: TGTGCCAGCAGTCCCACTGGATACAATGAGCAGTTCTTC
J gene: TRBJ2-5; V gene: TRBV9; D gene: NA; clone size: NA; CDR3 protein: CASSVGQGRKETQYF; CDR3 DNA: TGTGCCAGCAGCGTAGGTCAGGGGCGGAAGGAGACCCAGTACTTC
J gene: TRBJ1-5; V gene: TRBV27; D gene: NA; clone size: NA; CDR3 protein: CASSLSGGEVNQPQHF; CDR3 DNA: TGTGCCAGCAGTTTATCGGGGGGAGAGGTCAATCAGCCCCAGCATTTT
J gene: TRBJ1-2; V gene: TRBV2; D gene: NA; clone size: few; CDR3 protein: CASSEEGSGYTF; CDR3 DNA: TGTGCCAGCAGTGAAGAAGGGAGTGGCTACACCTTC
J gene: TRBJ1-5; V gene: TRBV6-6; D gene: NA; clone size: NA; CDR3 protein: CASSYQDSNQPQHF; CDR3 DNA: TGTGCCAGCAGTTACCAGGACTCAAATCAGCCCCAGCATTTT
J gene: TRBJ2-2; V gene: TRBV2; D gene: NA; clone size: NA; CDR3 protein: CASSDAGYTGELFF; CDR3 DNA: TGTGCCAGCAGTGACGCAGGCTACACCGGGGAGCTGTTTTTT
J gene: TRBJ2-5; V gene: TRBV28; D gene: NA; clone size: NA; CDR3 protein: CASSLLDTAETQYF; CDR3 DNA: TGTGCCAGCAGTTTGTTGGACACCGCGGAGACCCAGTACTTC
J gene: TRBJ2-1; V gene: TRBV19; D gene: TRBD2; clone size: NA; CDR3 protein: CASSPGGERPGIKNEQFF; CDR3 DNA: TGTGCCAGTAGTCCCGGGGGGGAGAGGCCCGGGATCAAAAATGAGCAGTTCTTC
J gene: TRBJ1-2; V gene: TRBV9; D gene: TRBD1; clone size: NA; CDR3 protein: CASSVAAGGSHGYTF; CDR3 DNA: TGTGCCAGCAGCGTAGCTGCAGGGGGCAGTCATGGCTACACCTTC
J gene: TRBJ1-5; V gene: TRBV5-6; D gene: NA; clone size: NA; CDR3 protein: CASSLGGEPQHF; CDR3 DNA: TGTGCCAGCAGCTTGGGGGGAGAGCCCCAGCATTTT
J gene: TRBJ2-2; V gene: TRBV27; D gene: NA; clone size: NA; CDR3 protein: CASSRLGDTGELFF; CDR3 DNA: TGTGCCAGCAGCCGCTTAGGGGACACCGGGGAGCTGTTTTTT
J gene: TRBJ2-5; V gene: TRBV27; D gene: TRBD1; clone size: NA; CDR3 protein: CASSFSGGRAQYF; CDR3 DNA: TGTGCCAGCAGTTTTTCAGGGGGTAGGGCCCAGTACTTC
J gene: TRBJ2-5; V gene: TRBV2; D gene: NA; clone size: NA; CDR3 protein: CASSETAYQETQYF; CDR3 DNA: TGTGCCAGCAGTGAGACAGCGTACCAAGAGACCCAGTACTTC
J gene: TRBJ2-2; V gene: TRBV27; D gene: NA; clone size: NA; CDR3 protein: CASSPLPGHAKTGELFF; CDR3 DNA: TGTGCCAGCAGTCCCCTACCGGGACACGCGAAGACCGGGGAGCTGTTTTTT
J gene: TRBJ2-1; V gene: TRBV7-9; D gene: NA; clone size: NA; CDR3 protein: CASSLGSVGEQFF; CDR3 DNA: TGTGCCAGCAGCTTAGGTTCGGTCGGTGAGCAGTTCTTC
J gene: TRBJ1-2; V gene: TRBV7-9; D gene: NA; clone size: NA; CDR3 protein: CASSPVGVMDSGYTF; CDR3 DNA: TGTGCCAGCAGTCCTGTGGGGGTCATGGATTCTGGCTACACCTTC
J gene: TRBJ2-7; V gene: TRBV9; D gene: TRBD2; clone size: NA; CDR3 protein: CASSEGRVIQHDEQYF; CDR3 DNA: TGTGCCAGCAGCGAGGGGAGGGTGATCCAACACGACGAGCAGTACTTC
J gene: TRBJ2-2; V gene: TRBV7-9; D gene: TRBD1; clone size: NA; CDR3 protein: CASSPDRGRTGELFF; CDR3 DNA: TGTGCCAGCAGCCCGGACAGGGGGCGAACCGGGGAGCTGTTTTTT
J gene: TRBJ2-3; V gene: TRBV28; D gene: TRBD2; clone size: NA; CDR3 protein: CASSLALAGEAGLDTQYF; CDR3 DNA: TGTGCCAGCAGTTTGGCCCTAGCGGGAGAGGCCGGGCTGGATACGCAGTATTTT
J gene: TRBJ1-1; V gene: TRBV14; D gene: NA; clone size: NA; CDR3 protein: CASSPLGGVASEAFF; CDR3 DNA: TGTGCCAGCAGCCCACTGGGAGGGGTGGCCTCTGAAGCTTTCTTT
J gene: TRBJ2-5; V gene: TRBV4-1; D gene: TRBD1; clone size: NA; CDR3 protein: CASSQLHRDRGEETQYF; CDR3 DNA: TGCGCCAGCAGCCAATTACACCGGGACAGGGGTGAAGAGACCCAGTACTTC
J gene: TRBJ1-2; V gene: TRBV28; D gene: NA; clone size: NA; CDR3 protein: CASSIDAQDYGYTF; CDR3 DNA: TGTGCCAGCAGTATCGATGCACAGGACTATGGCTACACCTTC
J gene: TRBJ1-1; V gene: TRBV10-3; D gene: NA; clone size: NA; CDR3 protein: CAISPGGGGTEAFF; CDR3 DNA: TGTGCCATCAGTCCGGGGGGCGGAGGCACTGAAGCTTTCTTT
J gene: TRBJ2-2; V gene: TRBV13; D gene: NA; clone size: NA; CDR3 protein: CASSFSASGTGELFF; CDR3 DNA: TGTGCCAGCAGCTTCTCCGCCTCGGGGACCGGGGAGCTGTTTTTT
J gene: TRBJ2-7; V gene: TRBV28; D gene: NA; clone size: NA; CDR3 protein: CASTTGTPKYEQYF; CDR3 DNA: TGTGCCAGCACTACCGGGACTCCTAAGTACGAGCAGTACTTC
J gene: TRBJ1-5; V gene: TRBV2; D gene: NA; clone size: NA; CDR3 protein: CASSEYPPLSQPQHF; CDR3 DNA: TGTGCCAGCAGTGAATACCCCCCTCTCAGTCAGCCCCAGCATTTT
J gene: TRBJ1-2; V gene: TRBV18; D gene: NA; clone size: once; CDR3 protein: CASSPPARNRGYTF; CDR3 DNA: TGTGCCAGCTCACCACCGGCTCGAAATCGTGGCTACACCTTC
J gene: TRBJ2-7; V gene: TRBV19; D gene: TRBD1; clone size: NA; CDR3 protein: CASSIDWGQASYEQYF; CDR3 DNA: TGTGCCAGTAGTATAGATTGGGGACAGGCCTCCTACGAGCAGTACTTC
J gene: TRBJ2-1; V gene: TRBV12-5; D gene: NA; clone size: NA; CDR3 protein: CASGLPRSRLDNEQFF; CDR3 DNA: TGTGCTAGTGGTCTACCAAGATCAAGACTCGATAATGAGCAGTTCTTC
J gene: TRBJ2-3; V gene: TRBV27; D gene: TRBD1; clone size: NA; CDR3 protein: CASSLRQGWATDTQYF; CDR3 DNA: TGTGCCAGCAGTCTGCGACAGGGGTGGGCCACAGATACGCAGTATTTT
J gene: TRBJ1-2; V gene: TRBV5-1; D gene: NA; clone size: NA; CDR3 protein: CASSYGRESYGYTF; CDR3 DNA: TGCGCCAGCAGTTACGGACGAGAATCCTATGGCTACACCTTC
J gene: TRBJ1-1; V gene: TRBV27; D gene: TRBD1; clone size: NA; CDR3 protein: CASSFGRGQTEAFF; CDR3 DNA: TGTGCCAGCAGTTTCGGCAGGGGGCAGACTGAAGCTTTCTTT
J gene: TRBJ1-1; V gene: TRBV27; D gene: NA; clone size: NA; CDR3 protein: CASGNRNTEAFF; CDR3 DNA: TGTGCCAGCGGCAACAGGAACACTGAAGCTTTCTTT
J gene: TRBJ1-2; V gene: TRBV19; D gene: NA; clone size: once; CDR3 protein: CASSDRLYGYTF; CDR3 DNA: TGTGCCAGTAGTGACAGACTCTATGGCTACACCTTC
J gene: TRBJ2-7; V gene: TRBV28; D gene: NA; clone size: NA; CDR3 protein: CASSLETESSYEQYF; CDR3 DNA: TGTGCCAGCAGTTTAGAGACCGAGAGCTCCTACGAGCAGTACTTC
J gene: TRBJ2-5; V gene: TRBV15; D gene: TRBD1; clone size: NA; CDR3 protein: CATSHEWTGGGETQYF; CDR3 DNA: TGTGCCACCAGCCACGAATGGACAGGGGGCGGGGAGACCCAGTACTTC
J gene: TRBJ1-3; V gene: TRBV28; D gene: TRBD1; clone size: NA; CDR3 protein: CASTWDSRNTIYF; CDR3 DNA: TGTGCCAGCACCTGGGACAGTCGAAACACCATATATTTT
J gene: TRBJ1-1; V gene: TRBV14; D gene: NA; clone size: NA; CDR3 protein: CASSWSGDTEAFF; CDR3 DNA: TGTGCCAGCAGCTGGAGTGGGGACACTGAAGCTTTCTTT
J gene: TRBJ2-7; V gene: TRBV5-5; D gene: TRBD2; clone size: once; CDR3 protein: CASSLGLADTYEQYF; CDR3 DNA: TGTGCCAGCAGCTTGGGACTAGCGGACACTTACGAGCAGTACTTC
J gene: TRBJ2-3; V gene: TRBV2; D gene: TRBD2; clone size: NA; CDR3 protein: CASGVPSGRPDTQYF; CDR3 DNA: TGTGCCAGCGGAGTGCCTAGCGGGAGGCCAGATACGCAGTATTTT
J gene: TRBJ2-1; V gene: TRBV7-9; D gene: TRBD2; clone size: once; CDR3 protein: CASSSSGTSGYNEQFF; CDR3 DNA: TGTGCCAGCAGCTCATCCGGGACTAGCGGATACAATGAGCAGTTCTTC
J gene: TRBJ2-1; V gene: TRBV7-9; D gene: NA; clone size: NA; CDR3 protein: CASSSGQWGLAINEQFF; CDR3 DNA: TGTGCCAGCAGCTCAGGGCAGTGGGGGCTAGCAATCAATGAGCAGTTCTTC
J gene: TRBJ2-7; V gene: TRBV27; D gene: TRBD1; clone size: NA; CDR3 protein: CASSLDRELYEQYF; CDR3 DNA: TGTGCCAGCAGTTTGGACAGGGAACTCTACGAGCAGTACTTC
J gene: TRBJ2-7; V gene: TRBV10-3; D gene: NA; clone size: once; CDR3 protein: CAISDGGRNSYEQYF; CDR3 DNA: TGTGCCATCAGTGACGGTGGACGAAACTCCTACGAGCAGTACTTC